Below are 28 T cell receptor beta chains sequenced from a single sample in a study of blood T cell repertoires in COVID-19. Repertoires were generated with immunoSEQ multiplex PCR, while TCRdb's copy carries only in-frame clones and drops some. The data show 150,000 to 190,000 clones, roughly 80% seen once. The material sequenced was PBMCs or T cells enriched from blood (not recorded which). These receptors originate from a man in his fifties or sixties who had recovered from COVID-19.

This sequence joins TRBV30 and TRBJ2-5, with D possibly matching TRBD1 (6 bases). The CDR3 length is 13 residues. Trimming took off 2 bases at V and 5 bases at J, with 12 bases between the two ends. The germline CDR1 and CDR2 sequences are GTSNPN and SVGIG (reference sequence). The CDR3 loop reads CAWSRGLGETQYF. The CDR3 DNA reads as TGTGCCTGGAGTAGGGGGTTGGGGGAGACCCAGTACTTC.

The chain joins TRBV6-2 or TRBV6-3 to TRBJ1-3, with D hard to call. With 0 bases removed from V and 4 bases from J, the gap between germline ends came to 4 bases. The CDR3 length is 13 residues. Per the germline V gene, CDR1 is MNHEY and CDR2 is SVGEGT. The CDR3, as DNA: TGTGCCAGCAGTTACTCGCGGGGAAACACCATATATTTT. Its protein is CASSYSRGNTIYF.

J is TRBJ1-1 and V is TRBV27; the D is unclear. This CDR3 is built from 17 residues. Trimming removed 5 bases at V and 1 base at J, with 20 bases between. Germline values: CDR1 MNHEY, CDR2 SMNVEV (reference sequence). CDR3 region: CASSRSAVSKRNTEAFF. As DNA, the CDR3 is TGTGCCAGCAGTCGCAGCGCTGTCAGCAAGCGGAACACTGAAGCTTTCTTT.

This clone was recorded only once. This CDR3 is CASSFRTGRHSNQPQHF. Written as DNA, the CDR3 is TGTGCCAGCAGCTTCAGGACGGGGAGGCATAGCAATCAGCCCCAGCATTTT. The chain uses TRBV5-4 and TRBJ1-5; D gene unclear. The CDR3 has 17 amino acids. V dropped 2 bases and J dropped 0 bases, with 15 bases sitting between them. CDR1 and CDR2 from the germline V gene are SGHNT and YYREEE (reference sequence).

This chain links TRBV7-8 with TRBJ2-4; TRBD1 might be the D (5 bases). The germline V gene encodes CDR1 SGHVS and CDR2 FQNEAQ. CDR3 length: 14 residues. The V end lost 0 bases, the J end lost 8 bases, and 11 bases lay between the germline ends. The CDR3 loop is CASSLAGAGYIQYF. In DNA form, the CDR3 reads TGTGCCAGCAGCTTAGCAGGGGCCGGTTACATTCAGTACTTC.

In this sample, this clone turned up once. The J gene is TRBJ1-1, the V gene TRBV9, with 8 bases aligning to TRBD1. V lost 3 bases to trimming and J lost 0 bases; unmatched junction nucleotides: 1. This CDR3 has 14 residues. Germline CDR1 reads SGDLS; CDR2 reads YYNGEE. The CDR3 coding sequence is TGTGCCAGCAGCGGGGGACAGGTGAACACTGAAGCTTTCTTT. Translation: CASSGGQVNTEAFF. The variable domain in full, with the rest retrieved from reference TRBV9 and TRBJ1-1, is DSGVTQTPKHLITATGQRVTLRCSPRSGDLSVYWYQQSLDQGLQFLIQYYNGEERAKGNILERFSAQQFPDLHSELNLSSLELGDSALYFCASSGGQVNTEAFFGQGTRLTVV.

This clone was observed a single time. The chain uses TRBV2 and TRBJ1-4, with D perhaps TRBD1 (5 bases). CDR3 length: 14 amino acids. Germline V gene sequence: CDR1 SNHLY, CDR2 FYNNEI. The germline V and J ends were trimmed by 4 bases and 8 bases, with 14 bases remaining between them. The CDR3 DNA reads TGTGCCAGCAGTGCGGGCCAGGGTGGCGAAAAACTGTTTTTT. Translated, it gives CASSAGQGGEKLFF.

The gene calls are TRBV9 and TRBJ2-5, with 7 bases fitting TRBD1. This CDR3 has 16 residues. The J segment lost 2 bases and the V segment lost 0 bases, leaving 7 bases of the junction unmatched. From germline, CDR1 is SGDLS and CDR2 YYNGEE. DNA for the CDR3: TGTGCCAGCAGCGTAGCGGCAGGGGGTAAACAAGAGACCCAGTACTTC. This translates into CASSVAAGGKQETQYF.

The rearrangement uses TRBV11-2 and TRBJ1-5, with D tentatively TRBD1 (5 bases). Trimming left V 0 bases short and J 9 bases short, with 9 bases between. The germline CDR1 and CDR2 sequences are SGHAT and FQNNGV. CDR3 length equals 13 residues. CDR3: CASSLDTGRPQHF. For the CDR3, the DNA is TGTGCCAGCAGCTTAGATACAGGTCGGCCCCAGCATTTT.

CDR3: CASSYQKGGGYNEQFF. The CDR3 coding sequence is TGTGCCAGCAGTTACCAAAAGGGGGGGGGCTACAATGAGCAGTTCTTC. The chain combines TRBV6-2 or TRBV6-3 with TRBJ2-1; TRBD2 might be the D (7 bases). This CDR3 has 16 residues. Germline V lookup: CDR1 MNHEY, CDR2 SVGEGT. Trimming removed 2 bases at V and 3 bases at J, with 14 bases between.

This clone was seen just once. The chain carries TRBV9 and TRBJ1-2, with 7 bases that match TRBD1. The CDR3 has 14 amino acids. J was trimmed by 4 bases and V by 3 bases; bases with no gene match: 6. Looked up from germline, CDR1 is SGDLS and CDR2 is YYNGEE. The CDR3 protein is CASSDGQESYGYTF. The CDR3 DNA reads as TGTGCCAGCAGCGATGGACAGGAGAGCTATGGCTACACCTTC.

This clone came up a few times. The CDR3 loop is CASSYSSTPDGYTF. The CDR3 coding sequence is TGTGCCAGCAGTTACTCGAGTACTCCCGATGGCTACACCTTC. The chain carries TRBV6-5 and TRBJ1-2, with D hard to call. Between the trimmed V and J ends, which lost 0 bases and 6 bases, there was a span of 11 bases. The CDR3 is 14 amino acids. In germline, CDR1 is MNHEY, CDR2 SVGAGI.

The chain has TRBV29-1 and TRBJ2-3; TRBD2 matches 10 bases. CDR1 and CDR2 (germline): SQVTM, ANQGSEA. V lost 2 bases to trimming and J lost 5 bases; unmatched junction nucleotides: 10. The CDR3 is made up of 16 amino acids. CDR3 sequence reads: CSVERSSGGLRDTQYF. The DNA of the CDR3 is TGCAGCGTTGAAAGGTCTAGCGGGGGTTTAAGAGATACGCAGTATTTT.

The V call is TRBV29-1, the J call TRBJ2-1; 10 nucleotides agree with TRBD2. V was clipped by 7 bases and J by 4 bases; unmatched bases: 7. The CDR3 runs to 14 residues. Looked up from germline, CDR1 is SQVTM and CDR2 is ANQGSEA. CDR3 in amino acids: CSGLAGAQYNEQFF. DNA for the CDR3: TGCAGCGGTCTAGCGGGGGCCCAATACAATGAGCAGTTCTTC.

V is TRBV7-2 and J is TRBJ2-7; the match to TRBD1 covers 12 bases. J was trimmed by 2 bases and V by 1 base; bases with no gene match: 3. Germline V gene lookup returns CDR1 SGHTA and CDR2 FQGNSA. CDR3 length: 16 amino acids. CDR3: CASSLEGTGGAYEQYF. Written as DNA, the CDR3 is TGTGCCAGCAGCTTAGAGGGGACAGGGGGCGCCTACGAGCAGTACTTC.

Points on this clone: Different DNA sequences within this sample yield the same CDR3. The rearrangement uses TRBV12-3 or TRBV12-4 and TRBJ1-5, with unresolved D. V dropped 5 bases and J dropped 4 bases, with 9 bases sitting between them. The CDR3 extends over 13 amino acids. CDR3 DNA sequence: TGTGCCAGCAGTCCTAGACTTAATCAGCCCCAGCATTTT. Residues: CASSPRLNQPQHF.

The gene calls are TRBV19 and TRBJ2-7; 7 nucleotides line up with TRBD2. Germline loops: CDR1 LNHDA, CDR2 SQIVND (reference sequence). CDR3 length equals 15 residues. The trim removed 4 bases at V and 2 bases at J, leaving 8 bases unmatched. The CDR3 DNA follows: TGTGCCAGTAGTAAAGGCGGGGGAGCCCCCTACGAGCAGTACTTC. It encodes CASSKGGGAPYEQYF.

The CDR3 sequence: CASSLGASGLAYEQYF. As DNA, the CDR3 is TGCGCCAGCAGCTTGGGGGCTAGCGGCCTCGCTTACGAGCAGTACTTC. The V and J genes are TRBV5-1 and TRBJ2-7; 7 bases map to TRBD2. From germline, CDR1 is SGHRS and CDR2 YFSETQ. The CDR3 is 16 residues long. V shed 0 bases and J 4 bases; nucleotides not matched to a gene: 10.

The chain has TRBV6-5 and TRBJ2-3, with 8 bases that match TRBD2. With V trimmed by 2 bases and J by 1 base, 2 bases remained unmatched. Germline V gene sequence: CDR1 MNHEY, CDR2 SVGAGI. This CDR3 has 15 residues. CDR3 in DNA: TGTGCCAGCAGTTACATTAGCGGGGGCACAGATACGCAGTATTTT. Translation gives CASSYISGGTDTQYF.

V usage is TRBV6-5 and J usage is TRBJ1-1; the D is unclear. This CDR3 is built from 12 residues. Germline CDR1 reads MNHEY; CDR2 reads SVGAGI. The ends were cut back, 8 bases at V and 6 bases at J, with 13 bases in the middle. The chain's CDR3 is CASFRRMAEAFF. The CDR3 region has the DNA TGTGCCAGCTTTAGGAGAATGGCTGAAGCTTTCTTT.

This chain joins TRBV5-5 and TRBJ2-7; perhaps TRBD1 as D (6 bases). The CDR3 totals 13 residues. The V gene lost 0 bases and the J gene lost 6 bases, with 10 bases spanning the gap. The germline V gene encodes CDR1 SGHKS and CDR2 YYEKEE (reference sequence). For the CDR3, the DNA is TGTGCCAGCAGCTTGGTACAGGGTGGCGAGCAGTACTTC. Protein sequence: CASSLVQGGEQYF.

The chain employs TRBV7-9 and TRBJ1-6; tentatively, D is TRBD1 (5 bases). CDR3 length: 14 amino acids. The V and J ends lost 4 bases and 9 bases respectively, with 13 bases between them. CDR1 SEHNR and CDR2 FQNEAQ come from the germline V gene (reference sequence). CDR3 coding DNA: TGTGCCAGCAGCTCCCAGGGTTACAGTTCACCCCTCCACTTT. This encodes CASSSQGYSSPLHF.

This clone was picked up a small number of times. In DNA, the CDR3 is TGTGCCAGCAGCTTGATCAGGGGGCGCACAGATACGCAGTATTTT. It codes for CASSLIRGRTDTQYF. This chain uses TRBV7-9 with TRBJ2-3, with TRBD1 matching 8 bases. The CDR3 spans 15 residues. CDR1 SEHNR and CDR2 FQNEAQ come from the germline V gene (reference sequence). The V segment lost 3 bases and the J segment 1 base; nucleotides outside the gene matches: 3.

The V gene is TRBV28, the J gene TRBJ2-1; 9 nucleotides line up with TRBD2. Losses at the gene ends were 5 bases for V and 9 bases for J; bases not matched to a gene: 14. The germline gives CDR1 MDHEN, CDR2 SYDVKM. This CDR3 is 16 amino acids long. The CDR3 DNA follows: TGTGCCAGCAGTCTCCGGCTAGCGGGGTCCTCCCCTGAGCAGTTCTTC. This codes for CASSLRLAGSSPEQFF.

The chain carries TRBV2 and TRBJ2-4, with 7 positions matching TRBD1. The CDR3 consists of 15 residues. Germline V gene lookup returns CDR1 SNHLY and CDR2 FYNNEI. V trimming: 5 bases; J trimming: 0 bases; junction bases outside the gene matches: 4. CDR3 sequence reads: CASSLDRLAKNIQYF. CDR3 DNA sequence: TGTGCCAGCAGTCTGGACAGGTTAGCCAAAAACATTCAGTACTTC.

The rearrangement uses TRBV9 and TRBJ2-1; 12 positions agree with TRBD2. The ends lost 0 bases at V and 7 bases at J; junction bases unmatched: 5. CDR1 and CDR2 (germline): SGDLS, YYNGEE. The CDR3 runs to 16 residues. CDR3 residues: CASSVGLAGGPNEQFF. Here the CDR3 DNA reads TGTGCCAGCAGCGTAGGGCTAGCGGGGGGGCCAAATGAGCAGTTCTTC. The full variable domain, completed using reference TRBV9 and TRBJ2-1, is DSGVTQTPKHLITATGQRVTLRCSPRSGDLSVYWYQQSLDQGLQFLIQYYNGEERAKGNILERFSAQQFPDLHSELNLSSLELGDSALYFCASSVGLAGGPNEQFFGPGTRLTVL.

As DNA, the CDR3 is TGCAGCGTGGACAGGGGAAACGAGCAGTACTTC. Amino acids: CSVDRGNEQYF. The chain combines TRBV29-1 with TRBJ2-7; 9 bases agree with TRBD1. The CDR3 loop spans 11 amino acids. J was trimmed by 5 bases and V by 6 bases; bases with no gene match: 2. CDR1 is SQVTM, CDR2 ANQGSEA, per germline.

The chain couples TRBV6-5 to TRBJ1-1; D not certain. The CDR3 loop spans 14 amino acids. V gave up 2 bases and J gave up 1 base, with 8 bases separating them. In germline, CDR1 is MNHEY, CDR2 SVGAGI. CDR3 sequence: CASSYTSENTEAFF. The CDR3 region has the DNA TGTGCCAGCAGTTACACCTCAGAGAACACTGAAGCTTTCTTT.